This T cell receptor (beta chain) is drawn from a study of vaccination and CD4 T cells after COVID-19. Study overall: Ranging from 14 to 241, the interval between dose two and post-vaccine sampling had a median of about ten weeks.

Noted treatment: approximately nine-day PBMC culture with coronavirus spike peptide pools or control peptides (ViraFEST assay). Before TCRs were sequenced, ViraFEST expanded antigen-specific T cells with peptide pools. Peptide pools at approximately 9.1 ug/ml and IL-2 at around 10 IU/ml were added to cultures of two million PBMCs per well. Germline assignment: CDR1 MNHNS and CDR2 SASEGT. V was clipped by 10 bases and J by 2 bases; unmatched bases: 9. This CDR3 contains 14 residues. This clonotype was detected only a few times. Its target is not known. An Oncomine TCR Beta short-read assay was used to sequence the DNA from cultured CD4+ T cells. The genomic DNA was obtained from cultured CD4+ T cells by extraction with the QIAamp micro DNA kit. TCRdb re-called the PCR reads with MiXCR, one entry per CDR3 protein. The sample includes approximately 17,000 distinct CDR3 sequences, about 39% of them seen just once.

The source is a human donor who had recovered from COVID-19. Source material: CD4+ T cells from blood, cultured in vitro. This sequence joins TRBV6-1 and TRBJ2-7, with 9 positions matching TRBD1. This chain's CDR3 is CATRTGQGTYEQYF. The CDR3, as DNA: TGTGCCACACGAACGGGACAGGGTACCTACGAGCAGTACTTC.